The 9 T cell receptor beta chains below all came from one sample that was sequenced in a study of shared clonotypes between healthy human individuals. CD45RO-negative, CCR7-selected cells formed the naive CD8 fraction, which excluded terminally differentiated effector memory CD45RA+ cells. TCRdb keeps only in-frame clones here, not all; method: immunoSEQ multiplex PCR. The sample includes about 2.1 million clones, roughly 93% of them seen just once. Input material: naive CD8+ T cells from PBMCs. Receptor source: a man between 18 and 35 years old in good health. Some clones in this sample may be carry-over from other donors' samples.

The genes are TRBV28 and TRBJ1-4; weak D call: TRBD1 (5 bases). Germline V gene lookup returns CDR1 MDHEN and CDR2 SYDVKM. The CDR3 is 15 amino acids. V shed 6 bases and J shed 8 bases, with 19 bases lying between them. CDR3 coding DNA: TGTGCCAGCAGCCCAAGGTCAGGGCGAGGAGAAAAACTGTTTTTT. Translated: CASSPRSGRGEKLFF.

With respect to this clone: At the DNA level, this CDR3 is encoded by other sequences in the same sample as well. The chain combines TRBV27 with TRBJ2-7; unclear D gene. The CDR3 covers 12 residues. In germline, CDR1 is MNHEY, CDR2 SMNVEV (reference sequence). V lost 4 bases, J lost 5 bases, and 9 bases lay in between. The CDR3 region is CASSSLGDEQYF. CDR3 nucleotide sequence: TGTGCCAGCAGTTCCCTTGGGGACGAGCAGTACTTC.

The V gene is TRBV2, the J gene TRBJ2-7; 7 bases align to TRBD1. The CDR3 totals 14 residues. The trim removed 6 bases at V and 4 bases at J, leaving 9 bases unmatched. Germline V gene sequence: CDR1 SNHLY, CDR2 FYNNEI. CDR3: CASSLGQKLYEQYF. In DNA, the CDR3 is TGTGCCAGCAGCTTGGGACAGAAACTATACGAGCAGTACTTC.

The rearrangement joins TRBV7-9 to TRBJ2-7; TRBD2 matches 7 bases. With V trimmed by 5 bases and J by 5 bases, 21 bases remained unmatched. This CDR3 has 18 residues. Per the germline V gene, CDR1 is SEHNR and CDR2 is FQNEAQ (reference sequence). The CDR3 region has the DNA TGTGCCAGCAGCCCATATGCTAGCGGTCCCGGCCCCGGTAACGAGCAGTACTTC. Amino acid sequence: CASSPYASGPGPGNEQYF.

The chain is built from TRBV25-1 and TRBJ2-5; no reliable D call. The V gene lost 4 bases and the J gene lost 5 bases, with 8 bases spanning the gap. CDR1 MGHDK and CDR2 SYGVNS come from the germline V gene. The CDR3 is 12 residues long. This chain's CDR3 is CASSARWETQYF. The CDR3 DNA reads TGTGCCAGCAGTGCCCGTTGGGAGACCCAGTACTTC.

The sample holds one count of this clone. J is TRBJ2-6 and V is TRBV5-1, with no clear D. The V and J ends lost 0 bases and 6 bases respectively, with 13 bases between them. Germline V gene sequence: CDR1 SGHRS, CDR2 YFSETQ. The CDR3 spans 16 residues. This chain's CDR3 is CASSLAVPSLANVLTF. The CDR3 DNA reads TGCGCCAGCAGCTTGGCCGTCCCATCGTTGGCCAACGTCCTGACTTTC.

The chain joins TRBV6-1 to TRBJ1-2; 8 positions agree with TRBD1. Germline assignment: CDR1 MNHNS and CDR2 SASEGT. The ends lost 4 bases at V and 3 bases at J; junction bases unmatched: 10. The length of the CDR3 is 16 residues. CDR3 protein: CASSGWTGTEYYGYTF. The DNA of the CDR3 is TGTGCCAGCAGTGGATGGACAGGGACAGAATACTATGGCTACACCTTC.

The CDR3 loop reads CASTRTGDSNQPQHF. The CDR3 coding sequence is TGTGCCAGCACTAGGACAGGGGATAGCAATCAGCCCCAGCATTTT. The chain carries TRBV2 and TRBJ1-5; TRBD1 matches 9 bases. The CDR3 is 15 amino acids. CDR1 and CDR2 from the germline V gene are SNHLY and FYNNEI. V lost 7 bases to trimming and J lost 0 bases; unmatched junction nucleotides: 4.

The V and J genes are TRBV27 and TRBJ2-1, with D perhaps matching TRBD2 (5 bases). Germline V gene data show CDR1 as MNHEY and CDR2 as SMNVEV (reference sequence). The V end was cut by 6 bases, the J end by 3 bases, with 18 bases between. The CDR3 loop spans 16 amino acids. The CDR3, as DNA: TGTGCCAGCAGACCGAGGACTGGCCGGGACTACAATGAGCAGTTCTTC. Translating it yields CASRPRTGRDYNEQFF.